A selection of T cell receptor beta chains follows, all from one sample in a study of cytomegalovirus exposure and HLA in healthy donors. Using immunoSEQ multiplex PCR, the repertoire was profiled, and TCRdb retains in-frame clones only, with some absent. The sample holds fewer than 200,000 clones; roughly 71% are singletons and the top ten take 7.4%. The material sequenced was PBMCs. The source is a male donor in good health and CMV-seropositive. CDR3s include the opening cysteine and the closing phenylalanine or tryptophan.

TRBV9	TRBJ2-1	CASSVPPRDEQFF
TRBV6-5	TRBJ2-5	CASSWLTSGETQYF
TRBV5-5	TRBJ1-1	CASIPTGQGDIEAFF
TRBV5-1	TRBJ2-7	CASSTGTGAYEQYF
TRBV27	TRBJ2-7	CASSPAVDYTYEQYF
TRBV6-1	TRBJ2-7	CASQGGDGREQYF
TRBV4-2	TRBJ2-3	CASSQLRFTDTQYF
TRBV2	TRBJ1-1	CAGTGEVGITEAFF
TRBV5-6	TRBJ1-6	CASSPDRGISPLHF
TRBV6-1	TRBJ1-1	CASSEEAAGGNTEAFF
TRBV5-4	TRBJ2-1	CASSHRGDEQFF
TRBV13	TRBJ1-3	CASSLPFGLQGSSGNTIYF
TRBV30	TRBJ2-4	CAWILLGSGGRLPPLNIQYF
TRBV18	TRBJ2-3	CASSLLTSIVTDTQYF
TRBV5-6	TRBJ2-3	CASSLLAGAGDTQYF
TRBV28	TRBJ1-6	CASRAPGVELHF
TRBV19	TRBJ1-1	CASSITGGYTEAFF
TRBV6-1	TRBJ1-2	CASSEAWQNYGYTF
TRBV7-9	TRBJ1-4	CASSLSTRGNEKLFF
TRBV5-6	TRBJ1-2	CASSLLPTGGDYGYTF
TRBV7-3	TRBJ2-1	CASSFQARTGWWNEQFF
TRBV6-5	TRBJ2-6	CATRREFSGANVLTF
TRBV18	TRBJ1-5	CASSLQGGKNQPQHF
TRBV11-3	TRBJ1-1	CASSRHRDTEAFF
TRBV23-1	TRBJ2-4	CASSRLYWGGGANIQYF
TRBV11-2	TRBJ1-5	CASSLRESTGIWSNQPQQF
TRBV5-1	TRBJ2-1	CASSQRAWETYNEQFF
TRBV6-6	TRBJ1-1	CASSPPRQGGVTEAFF
TRBV2	TRBJ2-2	CASSAGWNTGELFF
TRBV4-2	TRBJ2-5	CASSQRWTQSQPETQYF
TRBV6-5	TRBJ2-7	CASSLSRGEQYF
TRBV13	TRBJ2-2	CASQSGQPNTGELFF